The 30 T cell receptor beta chains presented below share a single source sample, sequenced in a study of blood T cells in healthy people across ages. A J-beta primer mix and a sample-barcoded 5' primer were used in a second PCR of about 7 to 12 cycles. TCRdb reprocessed the 5' RACE reads with MiXCR, giving one entry per CDR3 protein. The sample shows 800,000 to 1,300,000 distinct CDR3 sequences, approximately 25% of them seen only once. The same sample was also studied in work on T cells of mothers and their children.

The sample comprised blood. All receptors come from a girl aged 2 to 9 in good health.

J is TRBJ2-2 and V is TRBV7-3; D is possibly TRBD1 (5 bases). Germline V gene lookup returns CDR1 SGHTA and CDR2 FQGTGA. V lost 4 bases and J 3 bases, leaving 15 bases between the germline ends. The CDR3 spans 16 residues. The CDR3 protein is CASSSTAPAHTGELFF. Written as DNA, the CDR3 is TGTGCCAGCAGCTCGACAGCCCCGGCCCACACCGGGGAGCTGTTTTTT.

The chain recombines TRBV15 with TRBJ2-7; 7 bases are shared with TRBD1. After removal of 3 bases from V and 2 bases from J, the junction contained 1 base not matched to a gene. The CDR3 has 13 residues. The germline gives CDR1 LNHNV, CDR2 YYDKDF (reference sequence). Here the CDR3 reads CATSRDRTYEQYF. Written as DNA, the CDR3 is TGTGCCACCAGCAGGGACAGGACCTACGAGCAGTACTTC.

In this sample, this clonotype turned up a few times. V usage is TRBV29-1 and J usage is TRBJ2-7, with TRBD2 identical over 11 bases. This CDR3 is 16 amino acids long. Germline V gene data show CDR1 as SQVTM and CDR2 as ANQGSEA. V trimming: 5 bases; J trimming: 0 bases; junction bases outside the gene matches: 9. CDR3 region: CSVQGLAVSSSYEQYF. The CDR3 region has the DNA TGCAGCGTTCAGGGACTAGCGGTATCAAGCTCCTACGAGCAGTACTTC.

The chain carries TRBV6-1 and TRBJ2-5, with no clear D. The V end was cut by 7 bases, the J end by 5 bases, with 17 bases between. Germline V gives CDR1 MNHNS, CDR2 SASEGT. The CDR3 spans 14 residues. The CDR3 spells CASIPLASVETQYF. CDR3 bases: TGTGCCAGCATCCCTCTTGCCTCAGTGGAGACCCAGTACTTC.

The J gene is TRBJ2-1, the V gene TRBV20-1; D gene unclear. Trimming stripped 4 bases from V and 9 bases from J, with 13 bases between. This CDR3 spans 12 amino acids. Germline V gives CDR1 DFQATT, CDR2 SNEGSKA (reference sequence). The CDR3 is CSATNPAPEQFF. The CDR3 DNA follows: TGCAGTGCTACCAATCCCGCCCCTGAGCAGTTCTTC.

The sample holds one count of this clonotype. This chain connects TRBV10-3 to TRBJ2-5, with a weak D call TRBD2 (7 bases). Germline V gene lookup returns CDR1 ENHRY and CDR2 SYGVKD. V gave up 5 bases and J gave up 2 bases, with 12 bases separating them. This CDR3 is 14 amino acids long. The CDR3 sequence: CAISLRGPQETQYF. The CDR3 region has the DNA TGTGCCATCAGTTTGCGGGGGCCTCAAGAGACCCAGTACTTC.

The rearrangement links TRBV20-1 to TRBJ2-1; possible D gene TRBD2, 5 bases. The ends were cut back, 5 bases at V and 4 bases at J, with 18 bases in the middle. Germline V gene data show CDR1 as DFQATT and CDR2 as SNEGSKA (reference sequence). This CDR3 has 15 residues. This chain's CDR3 is CSAGIQNGIYNEQFF. The CDR3 region has the DNA TGCAGTGCTGGGATCCAGAACGGGATTTACAATGAGCAGTTCTTC.

This clonotype was picked up a small number of times. As DNA, the CDR3 is TGCGCCAGCAGCCACCTCGGGACAGGCACTGAAGCTTTCTTT. It yields the protein CASSHLGTGTEAFF. The chain combines TRBV4-3 with TRBJ1-1; 8 positions match TRBD1. The germline gives CDR1 LGHNA, CDR2 YSLEER. There are 14 residues in the CDR3. The ends lost 3 bases at V and 4 bases at J; junction bases unmatched: 4.

There are a few counts of this clonotype. The genes are TRBV7-2 and TRBJ1-5; D gene unclear. V was clipped by 1 base and J by 4 bases, with 11 bases between them. Germline V lookup: CDR1 SGHTA, CDR2 FQGNSA. There are 15 residues in the CDR3. Here the CDR3 reads CASSLEVAVNQPQHF. Here the CDR3 DNA reads TGTGCCAGCAGCTTAGAAGTCGCAGTGAATCAGCCCCAGCATTTT. Full variable domain (rest looked up from reference TRBV7-2 and TRBJ1-5): GAGVSQSPSNKVTEKGKDVELRCDPISGHTALYWYRQSLGQGLEFLIYFQGNSAPDKSGLPSDRFSAERTGGSVSTLTIQRTQQEDSAVYLCASSLEVAVNQPQHFGDGTRLSIL.

This clonotype showed up just a few times. This chain uses TRBV12-3 or TRBV12-4 with TRBJ1-2; tentative D call: TRBD1 (6 bases). V lost 5 bases to trimming and J lost 7 bases, with 26 bases between them. CDR3 length: 17 amino acids. CDR3 region: CASSPTGTSFYVSGYTF. CDR3 bases: TGTGCCAGCAGTCCCACCGGGACAAGTTTCTATGTCAGTGGCTACACCTTC.

With respect to this clonotype: Compared with germline, one end of the junction differs, possibly owing to a read error. The chain carries TRBV5-1 and TRBJ2-1; 14 nucleotides align to TRBD2. The CDR3 covers 21 residues. Germline CDR1 SGHRS, CDR2 YFSETQ. CDR3 residues: CASSAPPGTSGSGSSYNGQFF. The CDR3 DNA reads TGCGCCAGCAGCGCCCCCCCCGGGACTAGCGGGAGCGGAAGCTCCTACAATGGGCAGTTCTTC.

The gene calls are TRBV29-1 and TRBJ2-1, with D unresolved. V was trimmed by 2 bases and J by 6 bases, leaving 11 bases between them. The CDR3 length is 13 residues. Germline loops: CDR1 SQVTM, CDR2 ANQGSEA. CDR3 region: CSVEHRGGNEQFF. CDR3 coding DNA: TGCAGCGTTGAACATCGCGGCGGCAATGAGCAGTTCTTC.

This clonotype was detected only a few times. The rearrangement uses TRBV10-1 and TRBJ2-5; 8 bases agree with TRBD2. This CDR3 is built from 15 residues. Germline CDR1 and CDR2: WNHNN and SYGVQD (reference sequence). Trimming removed 0 bases from V and 2 bases from J; junction bases left unmatched: 2. CDR3 sequence reads: CASSESLAGQETQYF. The CDR3 DNA reads TGCGCCAGCAGTGAGTCCCTAGCGGGTCAAGAGACCCAGTACTTC.

The rearrangement uses TRBV7-3 and TRBJ2-6, with no clear D. CDR3 length equals 15 residues. CDR1 is SGHTA and CDR2 is FQGTGA in the germline V gene. Trimming took off 2 bases at V and 0 bases at J, with 5 bases between the two ends. CDR3 sequence reads: CASSLASSGANVLTF. The CDR3 nucleotides are TGTGCCAGCAGCTTAGCGTCCTCTGGGGCCAACGTCCTGACTTTC.

The chain combines TRBV2 with TRBJ2-2; D is unresolved. The germline V gene has CDR1 SNHLY and CDR2 FYNNEI. The V gene lost 8 bases and the J gene lost 3 bases, with 7 bases spanning the gap. The CDR3 runs 12 residues. The CDR3 loop is CASLLHTGELFF. CDR3 sequence (DNA): TGTGCCAGCCTGCTACACACCGGGGAGCTGTTTTTT. Looking up the rest from reference TRBV2 and TRBJ2-2 gives the full variable domain: EPEVTQTPSHQVTQMGQEVILRCVPISNHLYFYWYRQILGQKVEFLVSFYNNEISEKSEIFDDQFSVERPDGSNFTLKIRSTKLEDSAMYFCASLLHTGELFFGEGSRLTVL.

The J gene is TRBJ2-3, the V gene TRBV4-3, with D hard to call. The CDR3 extends over 16 amino acids. Germline assignment: CDR1 LGHNA and CDR2 YSLEER. Trimming left V 1 base short and J 2 bases short, with 13 bases between. The CDR3 spells CASSQVAMSITDTQYF. The CDR3 nucleotides read TGCGCCAGCAGCCAAGTGGCGATGTCAATCACAGATACGCAGTATTTT.

The chain has TRBV12-3 or TRBV12-4 and TRBJ1-1; D uncertain. The length of the CDR3 is 14 residues. V shed 5 bases and J shed 1 base, with 11 bases lying between them. CDR3 sequence reads: CASSHPLGNTEAFF. The CDR3 nucleotides read TGTGCCAGCAGTCACCCCTTAGGGAACACTGAAGCTTTCTTT.

The CDR3 protein is CAISELQPQHF. The CDR3, as DNA: TGTGCCATCAGTGAACTTCAGCCCCAGCATTTT. The chain links TRBV10-3 to TRBJ1-5; D is unresolved. The CDR3 runs to 11 residues. The germline V gene has CDR1 ENHRY and CDR2 SYGVKD. V shed 3 bases and J shed 6 bases, with 3 bases lying between them.

This clonotype has more than one count but fewer than ten. This rearrangement joins TRBV29-1 to TRBJ1-4; D ambiguous. The CDR3 loop spans 12 amino acids. V was shortened by 5 bases and J by 7 bases, with 11 bases between the two germline ends. Germline values: CDR1 SQVTM, CDR2 ANQGSEA. CDR3 sequence: CSVSPDGEKLFF. CDR3 nucleotide sequence: TGCAGCGTTTCACCGGACGGTGAAAAACTGTTTTTT.

This clonotype was seen only a few times. The J gene is TRBJ2-3, the V gene TRBV5-1; D is uncertain. The germline gives CDR1 SGHRS, CDR2 YFSETQ. Trimming took 4 bases from V and 6 from J, leaving 18 bases between them. This CDR3 comprises 15 residues. CDR3 amino acids: CASSLYGMGKDTQYF. CDR3 DNA: TGCGCCAGCAGCCTGTACGGTATGGGGAAGGATACGCAGTATTTT. Supplemented by reference TRBV5-1 and TRBJ2-3, the full variable domain reads KAGVTQTPRYLIKTRGQQVTLSCSPISGHRSVSWYQQTPGQGLQFLFEYFSETQRNKGNFPGRFSGRQFSNSRSEMNVSTLELGDSALYLCASSLYGMGKDTQYFGPGTRLTVL.

The rearrangement uses TRBV11-2 and TRBJ2-6; possibly TRBD1 or TRBD2 for D (5 bases each). Trimming shortened V by 5 bases and J by 4 bases, and 27 bases separated the two germline ends. The CDR3 sequence is 20 residues long. Germline loops: CDR1 SGHAT, CDR2 FQNNGV. The CDR3 reads CASSVGVGTLLATGANVLTF. In DNA form, the CDR3 reads TGTGCCAGCAGCGTAGGTGTTGGGACGCTCTTAGCCACGGGGGCCAACGTCCTGACTTTC.

The chain has TRBV7-9 and TRBJ2-7; maybe TRBD2 (5 bases). Germline V gives CDR1 SEHNR, CDR2 FQNEAQ (reference sequence). This CDR3 comprises 15 residues. Trimming pared 4 bases from V and 3 bases from J, leaving 16 bases between. The CDR3: CASSSMSGLIYEQYF. As DNA, the CDR3 is TGTGCCAGCAGCTCCATGAGCGGATTGATCTACGAGCAGTACTTC.

This clonotype was observed a handful of times. This sequence joins TRBV12-3 or TRBV12-4 and TRBJ2-2; TRBD2 agrees at 8 bases. The CDR3 covers 15 residues. V was clipped by 2 bases and J by 4 bases; unmatched bases: 3. The CDR3 DNA sequence: TGTGCCAGCAGTTTACCGGGAGGGGGCACCGGGGAGCTGTTTTTT. Translating it yields CASSLPGGGTGELFF.

This clonotype was counted only a few times. V and J are TRBV3-1 and TRBJ2-5; TRBD2 aligns across 7 bases. Judging by the DNA end, TRBJ2-1 fits better; the J call may be wrong. The CDR3 sequence is 17 residues long. The V gene's germline CDR1 is LGHDT and CDR2 YNNKEL (reference sequence). This CDR3 is CASSQDGGGFGESEQFF. The DNA for the CDR3 is TGTGCCAGCAGCCAAGATGGCGGGGGATTCGGAGAGAGTGAGCAGTTCTTC.

The V gene is TRBV7-9, the J gene TRBJ2-1; 8 bases align to TRBD1. The CDR3 sequence is 15 residues long. Germline V gene lookup returns CDR1 SEHNR and CDR2 FQNEAQ (reference sequence). The J segment lost 4 bases and the V segment lost 5 bases, leaving 7 bases of the junction unmatched. The CDR3 DNA reads TGTGCCAGCAGCCCCCGGACAGGGAGTTACAATGAGCAGTTCTTC. It yields the protein CASSPRTGSYNEQFF. The full variable domain, rest sourced from reference TRBV7-9 and TRBJ2-1, is DTGVSQNPRHKITKRGQNVTFRCDPISEHNRLYWYRQTLGQGPEFLTYFQNEAQLEKSRLLSDRFSAERPKGSFSTLEIQRTEQGDSAMYLCASSPRTGSYNEQFFGPGTRLTVL.

This chain links TRBV4-1 with TRBJ2-5; 10 bases match TRBD2. Germline-derived CDR1 and CDR2 are MGHRA and YSYEKL. This CDR3 spans 16 amino acids. The ends lost 0 bases at V and 4 bases at J; junction bases unmatched: 5. CDR3 loop: CASSQESSGSSETQYF. CDR3 nucleotide sequence: TGCGCCAGCAGCCAAGAGTCTAGCGGGAGTTCAGAGACCCAGTACTTC.

V and J are TRBV11-1 and TRBJ2-7; no clear D. The germline V and J ends were trimmed by 5 bases and 4 bases, with 12 bases remaining between them. CDR1 and CDR2 from the germline V gene are SGHAT and FQDESV (reference sequence). CDR3 size: 13 residues. CDR3 residues: CASSRALLYEQYF. The CDR3 DNA sequence: TGTGCCAGCAGCAGGGCCCTTTTATACGAGCAGTACTTC.

In its sample, this clonotype was seen a few times. The chain joins TRBV6-5 to TRBJ1-1, with D perhaps TRBD1 (6 bases). CDR3 size: 15 residues. V dropped 4 bases and J dropped 2 bases, with 14 bases sitting between them. CDR1 is MNHEY and CDR2 is SVGAGI in the germline V gene. The DNA for the CDR3 is TGTGCCAGCAGTTCCCAGTTAGGGGGAAACACTGAAGCTTTCTTT. Amino acids: CASSSQLGGNTEAFF.

V gene TRBV29-1 combines with J gene TRBJ2-7; D is undetermined. The germline V gene encodes CDR1 SQVTM and CDR2 ANQGSEA. Trimming removed 4 bases at V and 0 bases at J, with 10 bases between. This CDR3 has 13 residues. The CDR3 region has the DNA TGCAGCGTTGTCGAGGTTCCCTCCTACGAGCAGTACTTC. Amino acids: CSVVEVPSYEQYF.

The J gene is TRBJ1-4, the V gene TRBV12-3 or TRBV12-4; maybe TRBD1 (5 bases). V was trimmed by 1 base and J by 6 bases, leaving 9 bases between them. This CDR3 has 14 amino acids. The CDR3 sequence is CASSLEGADEKLFF. The CDR3 nucleotides read TGTGCCAGCAGTTTAGAAGGGGCAGATGAAAAACTGTTTTTT.